This is a list of T cell receptor beta chains from one sample in a study of T cells in Graves' hyperthyroidism and ophthalmopathy. TCRdb re-analysed the multiplex PCR reads in MiXCR, keeping a single row per CDR3 protein. The sample consists of over 500,000 distinct CDR3 sequences, 12% to 15% of them appearing once. The sequenced sample was blood. Receptors originate from a woman aged 40 to 50 with Graves' hyperthyroidism. Both conserved end residues are trimmed from each CDR3.

TRBJ2-1 | TRBV11-3 | 17 | ASSLVRSHMTGARDEQF
TRBJ2-3 | TRBV20-1 | 10 | SARGVTDTQY
TRBJ2-1 | TRBV20-1 | 21 | SADYGLAGDLVSPRSSYNEQF
TRBJ2-3 | TRBV3-1 | 16 | ASSQTSGSSSGIDTQY
TRBJ2-4 | TRBV3-1 | 13 | ASSHPWGAANIQY
TRBJ2-7 | TRBV3-1 | 12 | ASSQSSGIYEQY
TRBJ1-5 | TRBV27 | 15 | ASKGTGAPISNQPQH
TRBJ2-1 | TRBV9 | 13 | ASSQTLAFNNEQF
TRBJ2-7 | TRBV28 | 13 | ASSLLSSHNYEQY
TRBJ2-4 | TRBV28 | 13 | ASSFRGLAKNIQY
TRBJ2-1 | TRBV11-2 | 14 | ASLPRLAGPYNEQF
TRBJ1-2 | TRBV5-6 | 9 | ASSSDYGYA
TRBJ2-1 | TRBV11-2 | 15 | ASSFISGTRAYNEQF
TRBJ2-3 | TRBV27 | 13 | ASSSGQGLADTQY
TRBJ2-7 | TRBV28 | 11 | ASRRGQDYEQY
TRBJ2-5 | TRBV28 | 12 | ASTRTLRQETQY
TRBJ2-5 | TRBV9 | 11 | ASSVAGSPTQY
TRBJ2-5 | TRBV5-1 | 13 | ASSGGTSTSETQY
TRBJ2-2 | TRBV6-2/TRBV6-3 | 11 | ATLLAGGGELF
TRBJ2-1 | TRBV5-1 | 14 | ASSSLWREGLNEQF
TRBJ2-5 | TRBV28 | 12 | ASSRGNSRETQY
TRBJ1-4 | TRBV10-3 | 12 | AISPGQGDEKLF
TRBJ2-2 | TRBV2 | 12 | ASKEGLGTGELF
TRBJ2-4 | TRBV7-2 | 13 | ASSLGGKAKNIQY
TRBJ1-4 | TRBV7-2 | 13 | ASSPYAQRGEKLF
TRBJ1-1 | TRBV20-1 | 9 | SGSANTEAY
TRBJ1-2 | TRBV30 | 12 | AWSPQTGNYGYT
TRBJ1-5 | TRBV28 | 12 | ASSLGEGGKAQH
TRBJ1-3 | TRBV6-1 | 11 | ASAPGQGNTIY
TRBJ1-1 | TRBV5-4 | 13 | ASSLEATRGGSAF
TRBJ2-3 | TRBV30 | 13 | AWSVPGDETDTQY
TRBJ2-1 | TRBV2 | 16 | ASSENIDRASHNDEQF
TRBJ2-3 | TRBV5-1 | 12 | ASSSDRTTDTQY
TRBJ2-5 | TRBV30 | 9 | AWSLLETQY
TRBJ2-5 | TRBV2 | 12 | ASNRISIQETQY
TRBJ2-5 | TRBV5-1 | 12 | ASSLGHLQETQY
TRBJ2-1 | TRBV11-3 | 14 | ASSDSRLAGICEQF
TRBJ1-1 | TRBV19 | 12 | ASRNRGEVTEAF
TRBJ2-3 | TRBV7-2 | 15 | ASSSRVASGRLDTQY
TRBJ2-2 | TRBV19 | 12 | ASSELWYTGELF
TRBJ1-5 | TRBV28 | 12 | ASSPLEVNQPQH
TRBJ2-5 | TRBV7-8 | 13 | ASSLRGALQETQY
TRBJ2-1 | TRBV20-1 | 14 | SARLAGEGRYNEQF
TRBJ2-7 | TRBV6-2/TRBV6-3 | 17 | ASSPPAPGLAGGVYEQY
TRBJ1-1 | TRBV11-3 | 15 | ASSLRPRERPNTEAF
TRBJ1-2 | TRBV12-3/TRBV12-4 | 13 | ASSSGTGGLYGYT
TRBJ2-5 | TRBV5-8 | 13 | ASTGGTGAPETQY
TRBJ2-3 | TRBV27 | 13 | ASSRQGTSTDTQY
TRBJ1-3 | TRBV7-2 | 12 | ASSQGGSGNTIY
TRBJ1-2 | TRBV19 | 12 | ASSRQIGNYGYT
TRBJ2-5 | TRBV7-2 | 14 | ASSLAQRGSSKTQY
TRBJ2-1 | TRBV6-2/TRBV6-3 | 17 | ASSYPPSSGTSGKFEQF
TRBJ2-3 | TRBV4-1 | 17 | ASSKAGLAMTSYTDTQY